The T cell receptor beta chain described here comes from a study of Graves' ophthalmopathy and Graves' hyperthyroidism. Looking at the study overall: No treatment had been given when peripheral blood was collected at initial diagnosis. Whole-study findings and limits: Among expanded thyroid clonotypes above 0.001 frequency, most also occurred in blood. A 13-signature model separated ophthalmopathy from stable hyperthyroidism, reaching around 90% sensitivity and 75% to 83% specificity cross-validated.

CDR3 regions of TCR beta were amplified from RNA transcripts. The workflow started with a first-round RT-PCR run with HTBI primers and then moved on to a second-round multiplex PCR. TCRdb redid the calling of the multiplex PCR reads with MiXCR, one entry per CDR3 protein. Among some 410,000 distinct CDR3 sequences listed, 20% to 25% were seen once. The CDR3 runs 14 residues. With 2 bases clipped from V and 4 bases from J, the junction kept 4 bases outside the gene matches. Germline CDR1 is SGHTA and CDR2 is FQGNSA. This clonotype was counted at least ten times. The antigen remains undetermined. V usage is TRBV7-2 and J usage is TRBJ1-1, with 7 bases aligning to TRBD1. The sample taken for sequencing was peripheral blood. This clonotype originated in a woman between 18 and 29 years old with stable Graves' hyperthyroidism. This CDR3 is CASSLKAGGTEAFF. The CDR3 DNA reads as TGTGCCAGCAGCTTAAAGGCAGGGGGCACTGAAGCTTTCTTT.